The sequence of this T cell receptor beta chain was determined in a study of blood T cell repertoires in COVID-19. Germline-derived CDR1 and CDR2 are KGHDR and SFDVKD. V lost 3 bases and J lost 2; bases outside the gene matches: 6. The length of the CDR3 is 16 residues. Only in-frame clones appear in the TCRdb table, and some are missing; sequencing was by immunoSEQ multiplex PCR. The sample contains some 200,000 clones, approximately 87% of which appear only once. This chain uses TRBV24-1 with TRBJ2-3, with TRBD2 matching 8 bases. Material: PBMCs or T cells enriched from blood (not recorded which). This TCR was recovered from a woman between 45 and 65 years old in a cohort exposed to, infected with or recovered from COVID-19 (not recorded which). CDR3 sequence (DNA): TGTGCCACCAGTGATCGCCGGGGGGGGACCACAGATACGCAGTATTTT. It codes for CATSDRRGGTTDTQYF.